This TCR beta chain was sequenced during a study of blood T cell repertoires in COVID-19. V was pared by 5 bases and J by 5 bases, with 18 bases between. The CDR3 loop spans 15 amino acids. Germline V lookup: CDR1 SGHTA, CDR2 FQGTGA. Assay: immunoSEQ multiplex PCR; the TCRdb copy retains only in-frame clones and omits some. This table has about 160,000 clones, 85% to 90% appearing once. The sample taken for sequencing was PBMCs or T cells enriched from blood (not recorded which). This rearrangement joins TRBV7-3 to TRBJ2-5; D perhaps matches TRBD2 (6 bases). The clonotype was recovered from a woman in her 50s who had recovered from COVID-19. The CDR3 region is CASSPGCDGGETQYF. The CDR3 bases are TGTGCCAGCAGCCCTGGGTGTGACGGAGGGGAGACCCAGTACTTC.